Shown below are 27 T cell receptor beta chains from a single sample sequenced in a study of cytomegalovirus exposure and HLA in healthy donors. It was with 60 Vbeta and 13 Jbeta primers that the PCR ran. Sequencing was performed with immunoSEQ multiplex PCR; in TCRdb, only in-frame clones are kept and a portion is missing. The repertoire holds 200,000 to 250,000 clones, 70% to 90% seen once, with 0.2% to 0.3% in the top ten. The source material was PBMCs. The receptors stem from a girl aged 2-15 years in good health and CMV-seronegative.

The table lists this clone with a few counts. The chain is built from TRBV9 and TRBJ2-7, with D possibly matching TRBD1 (5 bases). Germline lookup yields CDR1 SGDLS and CDR2 YYNGEE. Trimming left V 0 bases short and J 3 bases short, with 10 bases between. CDR3 length equals 14 residues. CDR3 residues: CASSVGDSSYEQYF. For the CDR3, the DNA is TGTGCCAGCAGCGTAGGTGACAGTAGCTACGAGCAGTACTTC.

The chain carries TRBV7-2 and TRBJ1-5; D is ambiguous. Trimming removed 1 base from V and 4 bases from J, with 8 bases in between. This CDR3 comprises 14 residues. Germline lookup yields CDR1 SGHTA and CDR2 FQGNSA. CDR3 DNA sequence: TGTGCCAGCAGCTTAGTCCAGGTGAATCAGCCCCAGCATTTT. The encoded protein is CASSLVQVNQPQHF.

V gene TRBV18 combines with J gene TRBJ1-2; no clear D. This CDR3 has 15 amino acids. The germline CDR1 and CDR2 sequences are KGHSH and LQKENI. Trimming removed 3 bases from V and 4 bases from J, with 15 bases in between. CDR3 sequence (DNA): TGTGCCAGCTCACCGGGAGAAGTGCTGGGCTATGGCTACACCTTC. Its translation: CASSPGEVLGYGYTF.

The DNA of the CDR3 is TGTGCCAGCGGGACAGGCCATTCACCCCTCCACTTT. Translating it yields CASGTGHSPLHF. The chain is built from TRBV6-5 and TRBJ1-6; TRBD1 agrees at 8 bases. The V and J ends lost 8 bases and 8 bases, in that order; junction bases with no gene match: 2. CDR3 length equals 12 residues. CDR1 is MNHEY, CDR2 SVGAGI, per germline.

The chain has TRBV11-2 and TRBJ2-7; D is uncertain. The CDR3 loop spans 14 amino acids. Trimming removed 1 base at V and 2 bases at J, with 9 bases between. Germline assignment: CDR1 SGHAT and CDR2 FQNNGV. CDR3 sequence reads: CASSLGSPPYEQYF. The CDR3 DNA reads TGTGCCAGCAGCTTAGGGAGTCCGCCCTACGAGCAGTACTTC.

This chain links TRBV5-1 with TRBJ1-4; a weak D match, TRBD1 (6 bases). V shed 4 bases and J shed 2 bases, with 15 bases lying between them. There are 16 residues in the CDR3. CDR1 SGHRS and CDR2 YFSETQ come from the germline V gene. CDR3 DNA: TGCGCCAGCAGCCGGGGGGTCCAGGGGACTAATGAAAAACTGTTTTTT. It yields the protein CASSRGVQGTNEKLFF.

Remarks on this clone: Distinct nucleotide sequences in the sample also encode this CDR3. Here the CDR3 DNA reads TGCAGCGTTGATGTGCGGGGTAATGAGCAGTTCTTC. Its translation: CSVDVRGNEQFF. The chain carries TRBV29-1 and TRBJ2-1; D possibly corresponds to TRBD2 (6 bases). The germline V gene has CDR1 SQVTM and CDR2 ANQGSEA. V was pared by 3 bases and J by 7 bases, with 10 bases between. This CDR3 contains 12 residues.

The rearrangement links TRBV4-2 to TRBJ2-5; 7 positions match TRBD2. Germline CDR1 LGHNA, CDR2 YNFKEQ. The CDR3 covers 16 residues. V dropped 2 bases and J dropped 0; count of bases not matched to a gene: 6. The CDR3 spells CASSQSGAGYQETQYF. The CDR3 nucleotides are TGTGCCAGCAGCCAAAGCGGAGCGGGGTACCAAGAGACCCAGTACTTC.

The CDR3 nucleotides are TGTGCCAGTAGTATGATTGGAGTAGCGGACTACGAGCAGTACTTC. Translation: CASSMIGVADYEQYF. This chain links TRBV19 with TRBJ2-7; tentatively, D is TRBD2 (6 bases). V was cut by 3 bases and J by 3 bases, with 15 bases left in between. The CDR3 has 15 residues. CDR1 and CDR2 from the germline V gene are LNHDA and SQIVND (reference sequence).

The chain has TRBV10-2 and TRBJ1-1; unclear D gene. CDR1 and CDR2 from the germline V gene are WSHSY and SAAADI. V was shortened by 2 bases and J by 5 bases, with 15 bases between the two germline ends. This CDR3 comprises 15 residues. The CDR3 loop is CASSEAPGSGTEAFF. The CDR3, as DNA: TGCGCCAGCAGTGAGGCCCCTGGCTCAGGTACTGAAGCTTTCTTT.

V and J are TRBV30 and TRBJ2-2; 13 nucleotides match TRBD2. The junction had 14 bases not matched to a gene; V was cut back by 5 bases and J by 8 bases. CDR1 GTSNPN and CDR2 SVGIG come from the germline V gene (reference sequence). The CDR3 loop spans 17 amino acids. CDR3 coding DNA: TGTGCCTGGGGCGGGACTAGCGGGAAATTCGGGGCTGGGGAGCTGTTTTTT. Its protein product is CAWGGTSGKFGAGELFF.

The chain employs TRBV19 and TRBJ1-5; 7 nucleotides match TRBD1. This CDR3 has 17 amino acids. Per the germline V gene, CDR1 is LNHDA and CDR2 is SQIVND (reference sequence). J was trimmed by 3 bases and V by 4 bases; bases with no gene match: 12. This CDR3 reads CASSRVTGQAHNQPQHF. CDR3 DNA: TGTGCCAGTAGTAGAGTTACCGGACAGGCTCACAATCAGCCCCAGCATTTT.

V gene TRBV30 combines with J gene TRBJ1-5; 9 bases fit TRBD1. The CDR3 extends over 16 amino acids. V lost 2 bases, J lost 4 bases, and 9 bases stayed unmatched. Looked up from germline, CDR1 is GTSNPN and CDR2 is SVGIG (reference sequence). The CDR3 is CAWSQAGQGRNQPQHF. Written as DNA, the CDR3 is TGTGCCTGGAGTCAAGCGGGACAGGGAAGAAATCAGCCCCAGCATTTT.

J is TRBJ2-5 and V is TRBV6-5; tentatively, D is TRBD1 (6 bases). Germline loops: CDR1 MNHEY, CDR2 SVGAGI. Deletions cut 5 bases from V and 4 bases from J, with 14 bases between. The CDR3 is made up of 14 amino acids. CDR3 in amino acids: CASSPGTFLETQYF. The CDR3 coding sequence is TGTGCCAGCAGTCCCGGGACATTCTTAGAGACCCAGTACTTC.

The genes are TRBV6-5 and TRBJ2-7; 14 bases match TRBD2. Trimming at V came to 7 bases and at J to 2 bases, leaving 4 bases not matched to a gene. From germline, CDR1 is MNHEY and CDR2 SVGAGI. The CDR3 is 15 residues long. CDR3 bases: TGTGCCAGCATCGGACTAGCGGGGGGAACCTACGAGCAGTACTTC. Translating it yields CASIGLAGGTYEQYF.

J is TRBJ1-2 and V is TRBV5-4, with TRBD1 matching 12 bases. Germline V gives CDR1 SGHNT, CDR2 YYREEE (reference sequence). Germline trimming cut 4 bases from V and 7 bases from J; bases unmatched to any gene: 8. The length of the CDR3 is 15 residues. CDR3 nucleotide sequence: TGTGCCAGCAGCGGCGGGACAGGGGGCAGGGGTGGCTACACCTTC. Protein product: CASSGGTGGRGGYTF.

This clone was observed a few times. V is TRBV7-9 and J is TRBJ2-3; tentatively, D is TRBD2 (6 bases). Germline V gene data show CDR1 as SEHNR and CDR2 as FQNEAQ (reference sequence). The ends were cut back, 5 bases at V and 0 bases at J, with 24 bases in the middle. This CDR3 has 19 amino acids. The CDR3 here is CASSQGTIGLASSTDTQYF. CDR3 nucleotides: TGTGCCAGCAGCCAAGGGACCATTGGGCTAGCGAGTAGCACAGATACGCAGTATTTT.

The chain is built from TRBV2 and TRBJ1-1; D gene ambiguous. Germline V gene data show CDR1 as SNHLY and CDR2 as FYNNEI. The V end lost 3 bases, the J end lost 10 bases, and 9 bases lay between the germline ends. This CDR3 is 11 amino acids long. The CDR3 reads CASSEVEGAFF. In DNA form, the CDR3 reads TGTGCCAGCAGTGAGGTTGAGGGAGCTTTCTTT.

The rearrangement links TRBV7-6 to TRBJ2-1; 7 bases are a match to TRBD2. CDR3 length: 15 residues. Germline V gene sequence: CDR1 SGHVS, CDR2 FNYEAQ. The V gene end was trimmed by 1 base and the J gene end by 3 bases; junction bases not matched to a gene: 3. The chain's CDR3 is CASSLGAGVYNEQFF. CDR3 DNA sequence: TGTGCCAGCAGCTTAGGGGCGGGGGTCTACAATGAGCAGTTCTTC. Full variable domain (missing parts from reference TRBV7-6 and TRBJ2-1): GAGVSQSPRYKVTKRGQDVALRCDPISGHVSLYWYRQALGQGPEFLTYFNYEAQQDKSGLPNDRFSAERPEGSISTLTIQRTEQRDSAMYRCASSLGAGVYNEQFFGPGTRLTVL.

For the CDR3, the DNA is TGCGCCAGCAGCTTGGGCGGGACAGGCCAAGAGACCCAGTACTTC. It codes for CASSLGGTGQETQYF. The chain employs TRBV5-1 and TRBJ2-5; TRBD1 agrees at 8 bases. The CDR3 covers 15 residues. V gave up 0 bases and J gave up 1 base; unmatched junction bases: 2. Germline loops: CDR1 SGHRS, CDR2 YFSETQ.

V is TRBV7-9 and J is TRBJ1-1, with D unresolved. Trimming removed 5 bases at V and 2 bases at J, with 9 bases between. Germline V gives CDR1 SEHNR, CDR2 FQNEAQ (reference sequence). The CDR3 totals 13 residues. CDR3 bases: TGTGCCAGCAGCGGAGTCGGAAACACTGAAGCTTTCTTT. Translation gives CASSGVGNTEAFF.

The chain is built from TRBV6-5 and TRBJ1-6; TRBD1 aligns across 7 bases. The CDR3 sequence is 14 residues long. The V gene's germline CDR1 is MNHEY and CDR2 SVGAGI. The V segment lost 7 bases and the J segment 6 bases; nucleotides outside the gene matches: 6. CDR3 nucleotides: TGTGCCAGCAAAAAACAGGGGTCTAATTCACCCCTCCACTTT. Its translation: CASKKQGSNSPLHF.

This chain uses TRBV7-8 with TRBJ2-7, with D maybe TRBD1 (5 bases). The ends were cut back, 3 bases at V and 9 bases at J, with 15 bases in the middle. Per the germline V gene, CDR1 is SGHVS and CDR2 is FQNEAQ. The CDR3 extends over 13 amino acids. CDR3 loop: CASSFRDSVRQYF. The CDR3 nucleotides are TGTGCCAGCAGCTTCAGGGATTCGGTGAGGCAGTACTTC.

The chain uses TRBV4-1 and TRBJ1-3; tentatively, D is TRBD1 (6 bases). There are 18 residues in the CDR3. V shed 1 base and J shed 7 bases, with 23 bases lying between them. CDR1 is MGHRA and CDR2 is YSYEKL in the germline V gene. For the CDR3, the DNA is TGCGCCAGCAGCCAAGGATATAAATTCAGGGGATTTGGTAACACCATATATTTT. Amino acid sequence: CASSQGYKFRGFGNTIYF.

The chain recombines TRBV27 with TRBJ1-6, with TRBD1 as a possible D gene (6 bases). This CDR3 region has 16 residues. CDR1 is MNHEY and CDR2 is SMNVEV in the germline V gene (reference sequence). Trimming removed 7 bases at V and 0 bases at J, with 13 bases between. The DNA of the CDR3 is TGTGCCAGCAAGGGGGAACCCAGCTCCTATAATTCACCCCTCCACTTT. This encodes CASKGEPSSYNSPLHF.

This clone was seen just once. The rearrangement links TRBV5-5 to TRBJ1-1, with D possibly TRBD1 on 5 matching bases. CDR3 length: 13 residues. Looked up from germline, CDR1 is SGHKS and CDR2 is YYEKEE (reference sequence). Trimming stripped 5 bases from V and 7 bases from J, with 15 bases between. In nucleotides, the CDR3 is TGTGCCAGCAGTCAGGAGGGGACGGGTGAAGCTTTCTTT. Translating gives CASSQEGTGEAFF.

V gene TRBV5-8 combines with J gene TRBJ2-5; 12 bases agree with TRBD2. The germline V gene has CDR1 SGHTS and CDR2 YDEGEE. Trimming took 5 bases from V and 2 from J; bases not matched to a gene: 4. The CDR3 sequence is 15 residues long. The CDR3 protein is CASRPGTSGQETQYF. For the CDR3, the DNA is TGTGCCAGCAGACCCGGGACTAGCGGGCAAGAGACCCAGTACTTC.